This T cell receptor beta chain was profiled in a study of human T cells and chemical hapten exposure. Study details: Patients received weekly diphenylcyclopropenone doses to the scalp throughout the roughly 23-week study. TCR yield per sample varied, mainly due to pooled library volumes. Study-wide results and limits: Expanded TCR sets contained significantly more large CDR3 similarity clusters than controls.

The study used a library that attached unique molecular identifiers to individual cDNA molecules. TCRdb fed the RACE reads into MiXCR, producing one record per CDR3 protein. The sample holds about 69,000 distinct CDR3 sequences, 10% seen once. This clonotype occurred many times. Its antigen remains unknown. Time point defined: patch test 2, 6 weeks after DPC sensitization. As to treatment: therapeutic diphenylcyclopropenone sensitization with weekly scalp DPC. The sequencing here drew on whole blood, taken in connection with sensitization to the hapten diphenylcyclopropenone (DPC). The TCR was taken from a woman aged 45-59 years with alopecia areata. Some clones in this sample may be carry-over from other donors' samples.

CDR3 in amino acids: CASSLTSAPDTQYF. The CDR3 nucleotides are TGTGCCAGCAGCCTAACTAGCGCCCCAGATACGCAGTATTTT. The V call is TRBV5-4, the J call TRBJ2-3; 7 positions agree with TRBD2. This CDR3 is built from 14 residues. Germline values: CDR1 SGHNT, CDR2 YYREEE (reference sequence). With 4 bases clipped from V and 4 bases from J, the junction kept 6 bases outside the gene matches.